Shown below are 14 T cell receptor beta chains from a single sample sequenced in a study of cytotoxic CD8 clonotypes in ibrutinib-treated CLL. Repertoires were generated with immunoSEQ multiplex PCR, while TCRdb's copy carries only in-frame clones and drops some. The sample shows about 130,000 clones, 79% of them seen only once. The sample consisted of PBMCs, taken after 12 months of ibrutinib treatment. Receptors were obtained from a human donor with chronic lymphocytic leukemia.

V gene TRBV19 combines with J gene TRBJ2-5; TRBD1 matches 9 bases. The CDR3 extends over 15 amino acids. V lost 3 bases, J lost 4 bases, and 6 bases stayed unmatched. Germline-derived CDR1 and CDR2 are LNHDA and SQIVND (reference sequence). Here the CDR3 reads CASSIRTGVGETQYF. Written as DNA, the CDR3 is TGTGCCAGTAGTATCAGGACAGGGGTAGGAGAGACCCAGTACTTC.

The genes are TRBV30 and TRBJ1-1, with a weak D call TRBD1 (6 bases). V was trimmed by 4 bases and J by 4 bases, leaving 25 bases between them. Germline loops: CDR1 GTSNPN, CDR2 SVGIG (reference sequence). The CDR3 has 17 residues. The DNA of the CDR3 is TGTGCCTGGACCGAGATGGACAGTTTCTTGTTGGGCACTGAAGCTTTCTTT. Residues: CAWTEMDSFLLGTEAFF.

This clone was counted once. The CDR3 is CASRQGPQETQYF. The CDR3 DNA sequence: TGTGCCAGCAGACAGGGCCCCCAAGAGACCCAGTACTTC. The chain uses TRBV5-4 and TRBJ2-5, with TRBD1 as a possible D gene (6 bases). The CDR3 totals 13 residues. Germline V gene lookup returns CDR1 SGHNT and CDR2 YYREEE (reference sequence). Trimming shortened V by 5 bases and J by 1 base, and 9 bases separated the two germline ends.

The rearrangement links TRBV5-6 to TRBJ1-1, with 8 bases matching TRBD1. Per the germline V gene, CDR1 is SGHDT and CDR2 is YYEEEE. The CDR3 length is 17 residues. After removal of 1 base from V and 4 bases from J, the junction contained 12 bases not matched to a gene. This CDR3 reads CASSLFIGTGPGTEAFF. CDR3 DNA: TGTGCCAGCAGCTTGTTCATAGGGACAGGCCCCGGCACTGAAGCTTTCTTT. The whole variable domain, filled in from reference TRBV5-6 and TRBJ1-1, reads DAGVTQSPTHLIKTRGQQVTLRCSPKSGHDTVSWYQQALGQGPQFIFQYYEEEERQRGNFPDRFSGHQFPNYSSELNVNALLLGDSALYLCASSLFIGTGPGTEAFFGQGTRLTVV.

The CDR3 DNA sequence: TGTGCCAGCAGACGACTAGCGGGAAATGAGCAGTTCTTC. It is translated as CASRRLAGNEQFF. V usage is TRBV6-5 and J usage is TRBJ2-1; TRBD2 agrees at 11 bases. J was trimmed by 7 bases and V by 6 bases; bases with no gene match: 2. This CDR3 comprises 13 residues. Germline V gives CDR1 MNHEY, CDR2 SVGAGI.

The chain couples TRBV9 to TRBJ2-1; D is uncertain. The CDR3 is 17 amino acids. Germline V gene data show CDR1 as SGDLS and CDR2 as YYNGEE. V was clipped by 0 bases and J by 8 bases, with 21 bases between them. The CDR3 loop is CASSVGFRDHPHDEQFF. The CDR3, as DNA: TGTGCCAGCAGCGTAGGTTTTCGAGACCACCCGCACGATGAGCAGTTCTTC.

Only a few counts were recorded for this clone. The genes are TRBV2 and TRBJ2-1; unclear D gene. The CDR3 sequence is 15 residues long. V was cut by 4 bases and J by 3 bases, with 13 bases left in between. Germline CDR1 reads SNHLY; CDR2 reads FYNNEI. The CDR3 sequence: CASSVAPLNYNEQFF. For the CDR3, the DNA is TGTGCCAGCAGTGTGGCTCCCTTAAACTACAATGAGCAGTTCTTC.

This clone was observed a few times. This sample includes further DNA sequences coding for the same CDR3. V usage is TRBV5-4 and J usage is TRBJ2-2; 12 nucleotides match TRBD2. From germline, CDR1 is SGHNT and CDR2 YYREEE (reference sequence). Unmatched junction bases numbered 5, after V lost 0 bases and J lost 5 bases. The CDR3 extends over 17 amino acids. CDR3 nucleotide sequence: TGTGCCAGCAGCTTGGGACTAGCGGGAGTGGATACCGGGGAGCTGTTTTTT. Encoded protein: CASSLGLAGVDTGELFF.

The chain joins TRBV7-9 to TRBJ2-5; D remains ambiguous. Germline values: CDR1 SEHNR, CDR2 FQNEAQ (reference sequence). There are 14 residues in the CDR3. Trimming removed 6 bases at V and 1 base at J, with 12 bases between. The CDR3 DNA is TGTGCCAGCAGGGACGGCAGCCGCCAAGAGACCCAGTACTTC. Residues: CASRDGSRQETQYF.

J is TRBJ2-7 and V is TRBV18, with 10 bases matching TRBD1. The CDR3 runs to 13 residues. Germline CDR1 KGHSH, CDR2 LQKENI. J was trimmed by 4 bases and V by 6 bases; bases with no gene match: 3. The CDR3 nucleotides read TGTGCCAGCTCTAGGACAGGGGGGTACGAGCAGTACTTC. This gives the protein CASSRTGGYEQYF.

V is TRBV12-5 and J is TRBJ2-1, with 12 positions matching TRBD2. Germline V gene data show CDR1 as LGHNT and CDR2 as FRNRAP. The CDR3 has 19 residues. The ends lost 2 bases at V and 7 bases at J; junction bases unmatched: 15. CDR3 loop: CASGLQTGSSGRAGNEQFF. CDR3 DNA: TGTGCTAGTGGTTTGCAAACTGGTTCTAGCGGGAGGGCCGGGAATGAGCAGTTCTTC.

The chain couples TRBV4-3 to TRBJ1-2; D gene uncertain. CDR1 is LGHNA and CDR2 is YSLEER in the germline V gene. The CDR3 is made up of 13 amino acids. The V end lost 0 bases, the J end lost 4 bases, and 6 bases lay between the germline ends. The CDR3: CASSQDRGYGYTF. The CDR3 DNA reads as TGCGCCAGCAGCCAAGATCGAGGCTATGGCTACACCTTC.

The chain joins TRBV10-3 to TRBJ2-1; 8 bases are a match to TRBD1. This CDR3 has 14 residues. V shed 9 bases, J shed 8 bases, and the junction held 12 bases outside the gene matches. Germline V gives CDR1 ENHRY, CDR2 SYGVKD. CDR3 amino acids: CAMRQGTFSDEQFF. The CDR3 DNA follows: TGTGCCATGAGACAGGGGACGTTTTCCGATGAGCAGTTCTTC.

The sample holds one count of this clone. The DNA for the CDR3 is TGTGCCAGCAGTCCCCCCGGGACTAGCGGGATCAATGAGCAGTTCTTC. Encoded protein: CASSPPGTSGINEQFF. The chain has TRBV9 and TRBJ2-1, with 13 bases fitting TRBD2. The CDR3 covers 16 residues. The germline V gene encodes CDR1 SGDLS and CDR2 YYNGEE. V lost 5 bases, J lost 6 bases, and 8 bases stayed unmatched.